A single sample is the source of the 13 T cell receptor beta chains below, sequenced in a study of cytomegalovirus exposure and HLA in healthy donors. Primers: 60 Vbeta forward and 13 Jbeta reverse. Sequencing was performed with immunoSEQ multiplex PCR; in TCRdb, only in-frame clones are kept and a portion is missing. The sample includes a few hundred thousand clones, approximately 80% of them seen just once. Specimen: PBMCs. The receptors shown here come from a girl between 10 and 17 years old in good health and CMV-seronegative.

The chain uses TRBV19 and TRBJ2-4, with D perhaps TRBD2 (5 bases). The CDR3 has 16 residues. Germline CDR1 reads LNHDA; CDR2 reads SQIVND (reference sequence). The ends were cut back, 1 base at V and 0 bases at J, with 10 bases in the middle. The CDR3 nucleotides are TGTGCCAGTAGTATAGGGCGGGTCATAGCCAAAAACATTCAGTACTTC. Residues: CASSIGRVIAKNIQYF.

The CDR3 DNA follows: TGTGCCTGGGGACAGGGGGTTAATGAGCAGTTCTTC. Protein: CAWGQGVNEQFF. The gene calls are TRBV30 and TRBJ2-1; 10 bases line up with TRBD1. Germline values: CDR1 GTSNPN, CDR2 SVGIG (reference sequence). V shed 5 bases, J shed 7 bases, and the junction held 2 bases outside the gene matches. This CDR3 region has 12 residues.

This clone has just a few counts. The chain carries TRBV19 and TRBJ2-2, with D possibly being TRBD2 (5 bases). CDR1 is LNHDA, CDR2 SQIVND, per germline (reference sequence). Between the trimmed V and J ends, which lost 0 bases and 7 bases, there was a span of 30 bases. The CDR3 has 21 amino acids. CDR3 amino acids: CASSIDLGYRPVLGEGGELFF. The DNA for the CDR3 is TGTGCCAGTAGTATAGATCTGGGCTACCGCCCCGTCCTGGGTGAGGGCGGGGAGCTGTTTTTT.

V gene TRBV5-4 combines with J gene TRBJ2-3; maybe TRBD1 (5 bases). The CDR3 runs 15 residues. Germline values: CDR1 SGHNT, CDR2 YYREEE (reference sequence). Trimming took 4 bases from V and 4 from J, leaving 16 bases between them. CDR3 DNA sequence: TGTGCCAGCAGCCGGTTAGGGGCTGGGTCAGATACGCAGTATTTT. Protein: CASSRLGAGSDTQYF.

The J gene is TRBJ1-4, the V gene TRBV4-2; D uncertain. This CDR3 spans 17 amino acids. Germline assignment: CDR1 LGHNA and CDR2 YNFKEQ. Trimming removed 0 bases at V and 5 bases at J, with 16 bases between. The CDR3 is CASSQDLSGKRNEKLFF. The CDR3 nucleotides read TGTGCCAGCAGCCAAGATCTTTCCGGCAAGAGGAATGAAAAACTGTTTTTT.

The chain links TRBV14 to TRBJ1-1, with D hard to call. Between the trimmed V and J ends, which lost 3 bases and 7 bases, there was a span of 6 bases. This CDR3 region has 11 residues. CDR1 is SGHDN and CDR2 is FVKESK in the germline V gene. The CDR3 protein is CASSHAVEAFF. The CDR3 DNA follows: TGTGCCAGCAGCCACGCAGTTGAAGCTTTCTTT.

The sample holds one count of this clone. The rearrangement joins TRBV7-2 to TRBJ2-7; D uncertain. CDR1 SGHTA and CDR2 FQGNSA come from the germline V gene. The length of the CDR3 is 12 residues. The ends were cut back, 5 bases at V and 7 bases at J, with 12 bases in the middle. The CDR3 coding sequence is TGTGCCAGCAGCCAGAACAAACTAGAGCAGTACTTC. Amino acid sequence: CASSQNKLEQYF.

This chain uses TRBV7-2 with TRBJ2-7; 8 bases match TRBD2. There are 15 residues in the CDR3. Germline CDR1 and CDR2: SGHTA and FQGNSA. The V gene end was trimmed by 2 bases and the J gene end by 4 bases; junction bases not matched to a gene: 7. CDR3 nucleotides: TGTGCCAGCAGCTTATATGGCGGGGGGAGATACGAGCAGTACTTC. It yields the protein CASSLYGGGRYEQYF. Full variable domain (remainder filled in from reference TRBV7-2 and TRBJ2-7): GAGVSQSPSNKVTEKGKDVELRCDPISGHTALYWYRQSLGQGLEFLIYFQGNSAPDKSGLPSDRFSAERTGGSVSTLTIQRTQQEDSAVYLCASSLYGGGRYEQYFGPGTRLTVT.

This sequence joins TRBV7-2 and TRBJ2-2, with D perhaps matching TRBD1 (6 bases). Germline lookup yields CDR1 SGHTA and CDR2 FQGNSA. Trimming stripped 5 bases from V and 0 bases from J, with 13 bases between. The CDR3 is made up of 16 amino acids. CDR3: CASSLQGTANTGELFF. The CDR3 bases are TGTGCCAGCAGCCTCCAGGGGACGGCGAACACCGGGGAGCTGTTTTTT. Together with reference TRBV7-2 and TRBJ2-2, the CDR3 gives the full variable domain: GAGVSQSPSNKVTEKGKDVELRCDPISGHTALYWYRQSLGQGLEFLIYFQGNSAPDKSGLPSDRFSAERTGGSVSTLTIQRTQQEDSAVYLCASSLQGTANTGELFFGEGSRLTVL.

This sequence joins TRBV6-5 and TRBJ2-5; possibly TRBD2 for D (7 bases). Trimming left V 0 bases short and J 5 bases short, with 16 bases between. The CDR3 consists of 16 residues. Germline assignment: CDR1 MNHEY and CDR2 SVGAGI. The CDR3 sequence is CASSYSRQAGGETQYF. CDR3 nucleotides: TGTGCCAGCAGTTACTCGAGACAGGCCGGGGGGGAGACCCAGTACTTC.

This chain uses TRBV7-8 with TRBJ1-2; D might be TRBD1 (5 bases). The germline V gene encodes CDR1 SGHVS and CDR2 FQNEAQ. V lost 0 bases, J lost 6 bases, and 17 bases lay in between. The CDR3 spans 16 residues. CDR3 sequence reads: CASSLARPGNKDGYTF. The DNA for the CDR3 is TGTGCCAGCAGCTTAGCGCGCCCAGGGAATAAGGATGGCTACACCTTC.

This chain joins TRBV28 and TRBJ1-4; D perhaps matches TRBD1 (6 bases). With 3 bases removed from V and 6 bases from J, the gap between germline ends came to 14 bases. Looked up from germline, CDR1 is MDHEN and CDR2 is SYDVKM. There are 15 residues in the CDR3. CDR3 in DNA: TGTGCCAGCAGTTTGGGGGGGCAGTTGGATGAAAAACTGTTTTTT. Encoded protein: CASSLGGQLDEKLFF.

A note on this clone: The junction departs from germline at one end; a sequencing error may be responsible. The chain couples TRBV2 to TRBJ2-4; D is perhaps TRBD2 (6 bases). Germline lookup yields CDR1 SNHLY and CDR2 FYNNEI. The CDR3 is 10 residues long. The CDR3, as DNA: TGTGCCAGCAGTGATGGGACTCTTGTTTTC. It specifies CASSDGTLVF.